Below are 5 T cell receptor beta chains sequenced from a single sample in a study of T cells in localized non-small cell lung cancer. Assay used: immunoSEQ multiplex PCR; TCRdb lists only in-frame clones, some missing. The sample lists several hundred clones, approximately 25% seen once, with under 30% in the top ten. Sequencing used normal lung tissue next to the tumor, obtained before any cancer treatment. The receptors shown here come from a male donor at least 60 years old with stage I lung adenocarcinoma.

CDR3 nucleotide sequence: TGTGCCAGTAAGTTGGGGGCCGGAACAGATACGCAGTATTTT. As protein: CASKLGAGTDTQYF. This sequence joins TRBV19 and TRBJ2-3, with D possibly TRBD1 on 6 matching bases. The CDR3 is made up of 14 amino acids. V was shortened by 7 bases and J by 3 bases, with 14 bases between the two germline ends. Per the germline V gene, CDR1 is LNHDA and CDR2 is SQIVND (reference sequence).

The chain employs TRBV9 and TRBJ1-2; D is ambiguous. The CDR3 totals 13 residues. Germline CDR1 is SGDLS and CDR2 is YYNGEE. Trimming stripped 0 bases from V and 3 bases from J, with 6 bases between. This CDR3 reads CASSVGFDYGYTF. The CDR3 DNA reads TGTGCCAGCAGCGTAGGGTTCGACTATGGCTACACCTTC.

This clone was seen only a few times. The rearrangement links TRBV11-3 to TRBJ2-7; D might be TRBD1 or TRBD2, each matching 5 bases. V lost 4 bases to trimming and J lost 4 bases, with 17 bases between them. Looked up from germline, CDR1 is SGHNT and CDR2 is YENEEA. This CDR3 region has 15 residues. The CDR3 reads CASSSYSGPSYEQYF. The CDR3 DNA follows: TGTGCCAGCAGCTCCTACTCGGGACCTTCTTACGAGCAGTACTTC. The full variable domain, in which reference TRBV11-3 and TRBJ2-7 provide the parts outside the CDR3, is EAGVVQSPRYKIIEKKQPVAFWCNPISGHNTLYWYLQNLGQGPELLIRYENEEAVDDSQLPKDRFSAERLKGVDSTLKIQPAELGDSAVYLCASSSYSGPSYEQYFGPGTRLTVT.

By share of the sample, this clone is large. The junction departs from the called germline gene at one end, perhaps through a read error. The chain carries TRBV6-8 and TRBJ1-6, with D maybe TRBD1 (5 bases). The CDR3 is made up of 18 amino acids. Germline V CDR1 and CDR2: MNHGY, SAAAGT. The chain's CDR3 is CASSYSTAGPTYNSPLHF. CDR3 in DNA: TGTGCCAGCAGCTACTCAACCGCGGGACCTACCTATAATTCACCCCTCCACTTT.

This chain connects TRBV29-1 to TRBJ2-5; perhaps D is TRBD1 or TRBD2 (5 bases each). The CDR3 sequence is 13 residues long. Germline CDR1 reads SQVTM; CDR2 reads ANQGSEA. Trimming left V 3 bases short and J 6 bases short, with 14 bases between. CDR3 sequence reads: CSVDTGPGQTQYF. For the CDR3, the DNA is TGCAGCGTTGATACGGGGCCGGGCCAGACCCAGTACTTC.